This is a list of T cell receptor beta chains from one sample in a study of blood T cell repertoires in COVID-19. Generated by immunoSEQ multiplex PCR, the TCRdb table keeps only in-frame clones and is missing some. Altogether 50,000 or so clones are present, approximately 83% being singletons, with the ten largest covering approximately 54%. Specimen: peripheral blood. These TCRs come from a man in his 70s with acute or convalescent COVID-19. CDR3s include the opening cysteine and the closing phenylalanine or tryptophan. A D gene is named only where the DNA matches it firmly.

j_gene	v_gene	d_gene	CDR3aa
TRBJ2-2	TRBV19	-	CASSITHGTGTGELFF
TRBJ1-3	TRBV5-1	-	CASSLRSGRVAGNTIYF
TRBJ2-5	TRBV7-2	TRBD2	CASSLGLAGGPQETQYF
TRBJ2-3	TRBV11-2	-	CASSLGADTQYF
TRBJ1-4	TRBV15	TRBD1	CATRTGAEGEKLFF
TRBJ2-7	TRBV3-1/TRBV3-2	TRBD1	CASSGGQGAGEQYF
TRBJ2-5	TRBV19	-	CASSMRRLKYF
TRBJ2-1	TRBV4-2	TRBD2	CASSQLLAGAYNEQFF
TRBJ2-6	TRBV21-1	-	CASSQTGPQFSEANVLTF
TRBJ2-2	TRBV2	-	CASSPENTGELFF
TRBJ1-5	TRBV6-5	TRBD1	CASSDKGAIQPQHF
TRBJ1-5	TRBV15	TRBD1	CATSPGQGAKPQHF
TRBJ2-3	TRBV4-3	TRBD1	CASSQMGQGGSTDTQYF
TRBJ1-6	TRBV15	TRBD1	CATSRGDRGVRINSPLHF
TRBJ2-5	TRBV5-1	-	CAIKTGGGTQYF
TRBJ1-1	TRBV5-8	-	CASSRGYGTEAFF
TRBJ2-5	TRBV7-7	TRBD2	CASSYERGRGGQETQYF
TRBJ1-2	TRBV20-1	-	CSASYLRGEGGYTF
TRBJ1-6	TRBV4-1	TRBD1	CASSLDRGNSPLHF
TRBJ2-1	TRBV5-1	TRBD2	CASSYPQLAGSYNEQFF
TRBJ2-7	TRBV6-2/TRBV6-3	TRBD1	CASSSYWDSYEQYF
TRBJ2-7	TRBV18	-	CASSVQNSYEQYF
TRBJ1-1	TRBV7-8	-	CASSYREGAEAFF
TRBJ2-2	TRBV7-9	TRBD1	CASRQGTTGELFF
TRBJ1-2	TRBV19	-	CASSIARHGYTF
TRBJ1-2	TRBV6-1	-	CASSEVWPAPTGNYGYTF
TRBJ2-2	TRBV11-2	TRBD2	CASSFWRSGGLHTGELFF
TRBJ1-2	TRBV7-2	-	CASSLGPLDWGESGYTF
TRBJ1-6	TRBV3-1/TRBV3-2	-	CASSPSFGGNNSPLHF
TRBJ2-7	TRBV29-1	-	CSVERDTGIYEQYF
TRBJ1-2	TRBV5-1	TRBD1	CASSLEQGSGGYTF
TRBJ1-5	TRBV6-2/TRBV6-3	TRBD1	CASSPLQGSDQPQHF
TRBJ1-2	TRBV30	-	CAFVEGAGLNYGYTF
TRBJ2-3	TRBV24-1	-	CATSGGATTDTQYF
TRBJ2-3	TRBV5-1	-	CASSAPGGTDTQYF
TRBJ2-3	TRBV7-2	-	CASSLALWGEGTDTQYF
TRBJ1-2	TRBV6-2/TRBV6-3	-	CASSFAGQSGYTF
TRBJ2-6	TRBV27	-	CASSLQGSGANVLTF
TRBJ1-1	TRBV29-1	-	CSVGLPGAEAFF